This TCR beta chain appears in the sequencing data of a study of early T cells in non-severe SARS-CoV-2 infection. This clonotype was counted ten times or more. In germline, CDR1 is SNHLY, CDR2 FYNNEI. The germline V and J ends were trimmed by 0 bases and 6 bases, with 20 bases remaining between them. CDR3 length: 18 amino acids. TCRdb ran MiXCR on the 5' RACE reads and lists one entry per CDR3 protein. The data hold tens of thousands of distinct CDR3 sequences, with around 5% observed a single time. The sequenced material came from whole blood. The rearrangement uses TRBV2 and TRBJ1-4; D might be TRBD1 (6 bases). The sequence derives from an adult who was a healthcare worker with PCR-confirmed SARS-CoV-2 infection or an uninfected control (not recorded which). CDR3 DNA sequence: TGTGCCAGCAGTGAAGCGCTTGGGACAACCTGGCGGGATGAAAAACTGTTTTTT. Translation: CASSEALGTTWRDEKLFF.